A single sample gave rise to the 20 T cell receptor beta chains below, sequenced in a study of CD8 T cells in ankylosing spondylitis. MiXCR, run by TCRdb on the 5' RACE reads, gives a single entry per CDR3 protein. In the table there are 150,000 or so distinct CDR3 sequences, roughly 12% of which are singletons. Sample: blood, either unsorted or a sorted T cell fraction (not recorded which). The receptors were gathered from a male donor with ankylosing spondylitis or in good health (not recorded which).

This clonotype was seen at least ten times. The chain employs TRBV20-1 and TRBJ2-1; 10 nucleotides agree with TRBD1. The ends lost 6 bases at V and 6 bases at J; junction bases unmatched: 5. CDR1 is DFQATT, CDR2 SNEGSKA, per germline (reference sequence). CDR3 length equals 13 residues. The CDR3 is CSAGTGASNEQFF. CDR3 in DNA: TGCAGTGCGGGGACAGGGGCATCCAATGAGCAGTTCTTC.

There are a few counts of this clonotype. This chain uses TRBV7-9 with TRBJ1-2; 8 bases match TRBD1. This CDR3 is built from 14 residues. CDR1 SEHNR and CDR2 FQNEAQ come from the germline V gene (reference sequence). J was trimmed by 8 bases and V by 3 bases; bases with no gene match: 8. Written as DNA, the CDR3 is TGTGCCAGCAGCTTCCTCGACAGGGGTGACGGCTACACCTTC. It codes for CASSFLDRGDGYTF.

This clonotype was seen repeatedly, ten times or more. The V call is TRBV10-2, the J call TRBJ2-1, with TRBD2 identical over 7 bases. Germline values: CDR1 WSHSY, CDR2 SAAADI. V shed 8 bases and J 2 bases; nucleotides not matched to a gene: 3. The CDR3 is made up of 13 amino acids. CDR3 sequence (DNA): TGCGCCAGCGGACTAGACACCTACAATGAGCAGTTCTTC. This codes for CASGLDTYNEQFF.

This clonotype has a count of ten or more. CDR3 in amino acids: CASSYSQFYEQYF. Written as DNA, the CDR3 is TGTGCCAGCAGTTACTCCCAGTTTTACGAGCAGTACTTC. The chain joins TRBV6-5 to TRBJ2-7; D is uncertain. The CDR3 loop spans 13 amino acids. V dropped 0 bases and J dropped 4 bases, with 7 bases sitting between them. Germline V gene data show CDR1 as MNHEY and CDR2 as SVGAGI.

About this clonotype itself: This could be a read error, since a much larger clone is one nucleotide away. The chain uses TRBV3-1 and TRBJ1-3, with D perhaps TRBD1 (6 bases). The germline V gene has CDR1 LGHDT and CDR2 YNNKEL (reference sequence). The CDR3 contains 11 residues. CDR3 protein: CASSLGDTTYF. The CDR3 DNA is TGTGCCAGCAGCCTTGGGGACACCACATATTTT.

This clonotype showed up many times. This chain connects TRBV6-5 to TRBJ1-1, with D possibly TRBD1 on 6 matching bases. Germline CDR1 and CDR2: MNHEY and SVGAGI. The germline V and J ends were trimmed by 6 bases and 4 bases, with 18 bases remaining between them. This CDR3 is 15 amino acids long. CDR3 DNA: TGTGCCAGCAGCTACCTGGCCAGGGGAGGCACTGAAGCTTTCTTT. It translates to CASSYLARGGTEAFF.

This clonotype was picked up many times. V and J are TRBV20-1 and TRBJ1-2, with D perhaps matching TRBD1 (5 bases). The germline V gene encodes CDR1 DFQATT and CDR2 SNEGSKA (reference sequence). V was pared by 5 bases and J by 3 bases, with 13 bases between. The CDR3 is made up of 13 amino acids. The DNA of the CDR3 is TGCAGTGCTCTGGGCAGGGATCACTATGGCTACACCTTC. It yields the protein CSALGRDHYGYTF.

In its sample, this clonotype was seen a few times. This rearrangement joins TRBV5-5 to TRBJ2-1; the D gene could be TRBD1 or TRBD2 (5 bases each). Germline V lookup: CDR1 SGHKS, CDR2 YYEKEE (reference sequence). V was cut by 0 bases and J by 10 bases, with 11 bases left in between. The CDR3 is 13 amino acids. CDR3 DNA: TGTGCCAGCAGCTTGGGTGGGGGACGGGAGCAGTTCTTC. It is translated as CASSLGGGREQFF.

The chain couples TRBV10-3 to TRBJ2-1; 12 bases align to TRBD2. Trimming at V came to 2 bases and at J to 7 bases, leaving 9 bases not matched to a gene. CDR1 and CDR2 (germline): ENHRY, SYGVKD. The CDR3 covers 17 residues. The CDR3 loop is CAISEVPPSGRGNEQFF. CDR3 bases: TGTGCCATCAGTGAGGTCCCCCCTAGCGGGAGGGGGAATGAGCAGTTCTTC.

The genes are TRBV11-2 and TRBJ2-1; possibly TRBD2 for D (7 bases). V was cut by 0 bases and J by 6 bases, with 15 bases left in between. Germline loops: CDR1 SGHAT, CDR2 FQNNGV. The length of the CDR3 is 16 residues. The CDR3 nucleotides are TGTGCCAGCAGCTTAGATCTGGGGGGGCTTAGCAATGAGCAGTTCTTC. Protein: CASSLDLGGLSNEQFF.

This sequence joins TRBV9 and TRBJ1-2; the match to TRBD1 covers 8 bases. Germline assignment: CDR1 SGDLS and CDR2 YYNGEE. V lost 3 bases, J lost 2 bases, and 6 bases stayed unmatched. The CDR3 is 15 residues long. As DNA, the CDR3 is TGTGCCAGCAGCGGAGAGCGACAGGGGAACTATGGCTACACCTTC. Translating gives CASSGERQGNYGYTF.

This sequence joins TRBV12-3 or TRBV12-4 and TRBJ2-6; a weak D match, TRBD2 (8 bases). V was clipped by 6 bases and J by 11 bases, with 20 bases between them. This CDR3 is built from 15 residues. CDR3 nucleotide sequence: TGTGCCAGCAGCCCCCCGGGAGGGGGCCTTGACGTCCTGACTTTC. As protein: CASSPPGGGLDVLTF.

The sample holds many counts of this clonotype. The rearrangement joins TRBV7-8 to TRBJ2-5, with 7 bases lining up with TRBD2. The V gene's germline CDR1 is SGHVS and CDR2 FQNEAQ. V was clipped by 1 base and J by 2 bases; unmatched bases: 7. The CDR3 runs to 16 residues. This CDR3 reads CASSLEGGLVQETQYF. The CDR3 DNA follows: TGTGCCAGCAGCTTAGAGGGTGGACTAGTACAAGAGACCCAGTACTTC. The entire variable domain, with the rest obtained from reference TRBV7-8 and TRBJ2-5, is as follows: GAGVSQSPRYKVAKRGQDVALRCDPISGHVSLFWYQQALGQGPEFLTYFQNEAQLDKSGLPSDRFFAERPEGSVSTLKIQRTQQEDSAVYLCASSLEGGLVQETQYFGPGTRLLVL.

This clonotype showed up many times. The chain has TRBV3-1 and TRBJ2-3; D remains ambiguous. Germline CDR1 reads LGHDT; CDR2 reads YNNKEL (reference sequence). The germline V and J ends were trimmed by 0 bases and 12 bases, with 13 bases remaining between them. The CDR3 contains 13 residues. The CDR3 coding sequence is TGTGCCAGCAGCCAAGATAGAGGAAGGATTCAGTATTTT. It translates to CASSQDRGRIQYF.

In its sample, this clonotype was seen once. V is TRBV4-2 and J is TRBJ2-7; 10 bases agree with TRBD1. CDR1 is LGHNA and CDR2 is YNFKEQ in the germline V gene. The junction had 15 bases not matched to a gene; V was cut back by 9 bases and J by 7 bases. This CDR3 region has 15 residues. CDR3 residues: CARGPPGQGSREQYF. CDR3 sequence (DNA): TGTGCCAGGGGCCCCCCGGGACAGGGGTCCCGGGAGCAGTACTTC.

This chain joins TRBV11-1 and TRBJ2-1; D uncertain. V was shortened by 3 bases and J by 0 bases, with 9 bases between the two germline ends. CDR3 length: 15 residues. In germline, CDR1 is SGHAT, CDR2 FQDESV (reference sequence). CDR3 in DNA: TGTGCCAGCAGCTTCCGGATTAGCTCCTACAATGAGCAGTTCTTC. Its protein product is CASSFRISSYNEQFF.

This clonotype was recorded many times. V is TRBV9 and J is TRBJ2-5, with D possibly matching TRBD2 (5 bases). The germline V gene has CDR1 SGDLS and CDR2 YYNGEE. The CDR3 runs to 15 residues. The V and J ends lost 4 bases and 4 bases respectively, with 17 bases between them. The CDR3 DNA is TGTGCCAGCAGCTCCGGGGAACTAAGGGTAGAGACCCAGTACTTC. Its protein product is CASSSGELRVETQYF. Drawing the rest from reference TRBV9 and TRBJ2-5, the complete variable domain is DSGVTQTPKHLITATGQRVTLRCSPRSGDLSVYWYQQSLDQGLQFLIQYYNGEERAKGNILERFSAQQFPDLHSELNLSSLELGDSALYFCASSSGELRVETQYFGPGTRLLVL.

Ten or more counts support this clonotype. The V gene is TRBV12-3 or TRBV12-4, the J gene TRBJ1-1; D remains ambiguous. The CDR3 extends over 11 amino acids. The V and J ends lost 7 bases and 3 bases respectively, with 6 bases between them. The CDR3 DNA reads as TGTGCCAGCAATAAGGACACTGAAGCTTTCTTT. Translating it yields CASNKDTEAFF.

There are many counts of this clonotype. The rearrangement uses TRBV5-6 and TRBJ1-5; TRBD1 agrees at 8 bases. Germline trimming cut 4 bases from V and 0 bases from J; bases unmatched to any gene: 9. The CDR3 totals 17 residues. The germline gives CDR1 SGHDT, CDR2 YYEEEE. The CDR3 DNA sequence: TGTGCCAGCAGCAATACCGGGACAGGATATAGCAATCAGCCCCAGCATTTT. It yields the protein CASSNTGTGYSNQPQHF.

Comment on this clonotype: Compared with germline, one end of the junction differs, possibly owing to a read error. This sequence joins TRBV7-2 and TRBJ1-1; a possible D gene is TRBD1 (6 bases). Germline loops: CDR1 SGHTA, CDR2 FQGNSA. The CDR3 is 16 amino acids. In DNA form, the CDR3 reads TGTGCCAACAGCTTATCGACAGGACTCATGAACACTGAAGCTTTCTTT. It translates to CANSLSTGLMNTEAFF.